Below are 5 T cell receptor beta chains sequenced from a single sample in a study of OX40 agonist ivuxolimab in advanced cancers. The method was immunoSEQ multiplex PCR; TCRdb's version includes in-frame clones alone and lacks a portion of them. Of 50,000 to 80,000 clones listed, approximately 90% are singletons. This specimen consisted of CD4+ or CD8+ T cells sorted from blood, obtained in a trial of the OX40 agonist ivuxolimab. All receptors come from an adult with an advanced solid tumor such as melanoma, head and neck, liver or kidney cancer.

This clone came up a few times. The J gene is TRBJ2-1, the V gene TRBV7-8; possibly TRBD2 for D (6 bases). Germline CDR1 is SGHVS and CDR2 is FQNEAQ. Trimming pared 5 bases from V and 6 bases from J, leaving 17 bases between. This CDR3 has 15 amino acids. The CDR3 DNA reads TGTGCCAGCAGCGGTTATAGCGGAAGGGGCAATGAGCAGTTCTTC. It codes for CASSGYSGRGNEQFF.

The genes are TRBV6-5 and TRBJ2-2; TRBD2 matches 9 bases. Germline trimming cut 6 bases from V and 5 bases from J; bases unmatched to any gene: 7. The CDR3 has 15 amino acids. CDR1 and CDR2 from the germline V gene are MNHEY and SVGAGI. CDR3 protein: CASRASGTITGELFF. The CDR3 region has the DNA TGTGCCAGCAGAGCTAGCGGGACAATAACCGGGGAGCTGTTTTTT.

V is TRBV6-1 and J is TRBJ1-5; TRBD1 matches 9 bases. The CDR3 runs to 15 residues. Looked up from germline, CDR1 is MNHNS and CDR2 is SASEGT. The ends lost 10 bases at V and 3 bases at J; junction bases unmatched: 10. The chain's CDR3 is CATYRDRVSNQPQHF. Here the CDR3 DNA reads TGTGCCACCTACCGGGACAGGGTGTCCAATCAGCCCCAGCATTTT.

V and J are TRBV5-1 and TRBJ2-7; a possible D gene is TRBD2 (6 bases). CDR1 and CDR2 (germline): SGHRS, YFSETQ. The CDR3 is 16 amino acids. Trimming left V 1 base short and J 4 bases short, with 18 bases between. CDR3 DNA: TGCGCCAGCAGCTTGACGGGCAGGCCTCGGGGGTACGAGCAGTACTTC. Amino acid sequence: CASSLTGRPRGYEQYF. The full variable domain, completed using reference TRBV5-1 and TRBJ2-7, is KAGVTQTPRYLIKTRGQQVTLSCSPISGHRSVSWYQQTPGQGLQFLFEYFSETQRNKGNFPGRFSGRQFSNSRSEMNVSTLELGDSALYLCASSLTGRPRGYEQYFGPGTRLTVT.

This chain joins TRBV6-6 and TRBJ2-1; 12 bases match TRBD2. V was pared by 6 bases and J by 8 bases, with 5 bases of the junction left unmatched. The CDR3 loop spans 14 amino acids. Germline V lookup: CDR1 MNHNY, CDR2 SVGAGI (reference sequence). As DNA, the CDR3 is TGTGCCAGCAGCTTGACTAGCGGGAGCTATGAGCAGTTCTTC. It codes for CASSLTSGSYEQFF.